This T cell receptor beta chain was found in a study of lymphopenia after photon versus proton radiotherapy. Produced via immunoSEQ multiplex PCR; TCRdb's table is partial and in-frame only. The table lists tens of thousands of clones, about 86% of them singletons. The germline CDR1 and CDR2 sequences are SSHAT and FNYEAQ (reference sequence). CDR3 length: 15 amino acids. Whole-study findings and limits: After the lymphocyte nadir, photon-treated repertoires showed oligoclonal expansion, especially of CD8+ Temra cells. Proton therapy kept repertoires fairly stable, unlike photons, which gained effector/memory cells. Larger post-nadir TCR diversity loss correlated inversely with survival in deceased patients.

On this clone itself: The target antigen is unknown. A junction end diverges from the germline sequence, so it may reflect a read error.

The receptor's source is a woman in her 70s with pancreatic cancer. Some clones in this sample may be carry-over from other donors' samples. The sample in question was peripheral blood, obtained from a patient treated with proton-based radiotherapy. The gene calls are TRBV7-7 and TRBJ2-7, with D perhaps matching TRBD1 or TRBD2 (6 bases each). The CDR3 loop is CASSKGGTGDYEQYF. The CDR3 bases are TGTGCTAGCAGCAAAGGGGGGACCGGAGACTACGAGCAGTACTTC.